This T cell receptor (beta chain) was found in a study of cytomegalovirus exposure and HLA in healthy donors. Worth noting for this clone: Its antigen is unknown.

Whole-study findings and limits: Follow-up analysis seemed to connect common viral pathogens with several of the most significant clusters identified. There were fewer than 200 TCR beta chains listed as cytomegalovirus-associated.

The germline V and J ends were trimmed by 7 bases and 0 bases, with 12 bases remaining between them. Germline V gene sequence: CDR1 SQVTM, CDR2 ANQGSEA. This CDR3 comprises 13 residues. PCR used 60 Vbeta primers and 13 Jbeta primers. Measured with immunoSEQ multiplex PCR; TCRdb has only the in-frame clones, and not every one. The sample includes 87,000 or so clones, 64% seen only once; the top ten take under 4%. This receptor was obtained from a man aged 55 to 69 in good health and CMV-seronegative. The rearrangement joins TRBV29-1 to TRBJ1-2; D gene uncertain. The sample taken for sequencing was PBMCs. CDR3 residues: CSAPGWANYGYTF. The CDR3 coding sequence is TGCAGCGCGCCGGGGTGGGCTAACTATGGCTACACCTTC.